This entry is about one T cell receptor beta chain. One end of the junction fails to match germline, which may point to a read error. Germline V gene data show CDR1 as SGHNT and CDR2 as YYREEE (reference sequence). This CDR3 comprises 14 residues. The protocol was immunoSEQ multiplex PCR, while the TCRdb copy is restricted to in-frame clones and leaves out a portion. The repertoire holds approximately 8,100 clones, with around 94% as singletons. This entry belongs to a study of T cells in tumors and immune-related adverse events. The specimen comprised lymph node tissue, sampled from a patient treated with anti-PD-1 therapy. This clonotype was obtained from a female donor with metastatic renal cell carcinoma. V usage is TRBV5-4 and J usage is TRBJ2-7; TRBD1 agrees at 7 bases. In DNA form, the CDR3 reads TGTGCCAGCAGCCCCAGACTCGCAACAGGGGCTCCGTTATTC. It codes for CASSPRLATGAPLF. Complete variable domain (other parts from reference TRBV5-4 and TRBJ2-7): ETGVTQSPTHLIKTRGQQVTLRCSSQSGHNTVSWYQQALGQGPQFIFQYYREEENGRGNFPPRFSGLQFPNYSSELNVNALELDDSALYLCASSPRLATGAPLFGPGTRLTVT.